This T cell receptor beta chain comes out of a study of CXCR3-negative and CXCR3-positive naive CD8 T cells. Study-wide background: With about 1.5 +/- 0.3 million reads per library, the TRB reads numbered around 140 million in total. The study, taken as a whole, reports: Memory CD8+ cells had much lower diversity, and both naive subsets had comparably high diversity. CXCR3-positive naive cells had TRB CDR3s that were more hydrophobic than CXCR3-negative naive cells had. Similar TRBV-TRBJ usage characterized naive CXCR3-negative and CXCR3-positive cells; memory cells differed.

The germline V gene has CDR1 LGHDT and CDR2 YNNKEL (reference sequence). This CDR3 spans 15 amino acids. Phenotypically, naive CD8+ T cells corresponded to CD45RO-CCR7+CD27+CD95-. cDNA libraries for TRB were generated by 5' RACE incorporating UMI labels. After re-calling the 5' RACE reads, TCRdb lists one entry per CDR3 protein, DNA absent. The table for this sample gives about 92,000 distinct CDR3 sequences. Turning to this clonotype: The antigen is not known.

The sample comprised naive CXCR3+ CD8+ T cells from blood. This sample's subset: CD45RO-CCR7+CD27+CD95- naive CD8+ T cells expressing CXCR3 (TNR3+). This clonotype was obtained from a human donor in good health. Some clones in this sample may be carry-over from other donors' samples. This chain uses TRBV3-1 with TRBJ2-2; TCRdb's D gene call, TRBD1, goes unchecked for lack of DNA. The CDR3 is CASSHGPGAPGELFF.